The 30 T cell receptor beta chains below were found in one sample sequenced in a study of response to subunit inactivated influenza vaccine (dated by TCRdb to the late 2010s). The library was obtained by RT-PCR. Instrument used: Illumina HiSeq 2500. The raw public data were reprocessed by TCRdb itself: fastp quality trimming at Q25, MiXCR clonotype calling, in-frame beta chains only. Duplicate CDR3 protein sequences are folded into a single record with the most common DNA and genes. Counted in this sample were 800,000 or so distinct CDR3 sequences; about 20% of them appeared once. About 10% of the sample is in the top ten clones. Here the sequenced sample was PBMCs from blood, taken about 5 days after vaccination. The receptors were gathered from a middle-aged man who received an inactivated influenza vaccine. Donor details come from another sample of the same person, matched by shared clones.

The J gene is TRBJ2-1, the V gene TRBV6-5; 10 bases agree with TRBD2. The germline V gene encodes CDR1 MNHEY and CDR2 SVGAGI. The CDR3 is made up of 17 amino acids. V trimming: 0 bases; J trimming: 4 bases; junction bases outside the gene matches: 6. The CDR3 DNA is TGTGCCAGCAGTTACTCGGGGAGCGGGGGGGTATACAATGAGCAGTTCTTC. This codes for CASSYSGSGGVYNEQFF.

This clonotype has a handful of counts. This chain connects TRBV25-1 to TRBJ2-7; D unclear. The germline V and J ends were trimmed by 8 bases and 3 bases, with 8 bases remaining between them. There are 11 residues in the CDR3. Germline loops: CDR1 MGHDK, CDR2 SYGVNS. The CDR3 bases are TGTGCCAGCGGGAAAAACTACGAGCAGTACTTC. Translation: CASGKNYEQYF.

This clonotype was observed at least ten times. The CDR3 bases are TGCAGCGTTGAAGAGCACCCGACAGGGGAAACTAACTATGGCTACACCTTC. Residues: CSVEEHPTGETNYGYTF. The gene calls are TRBV29-1 and TRBJ1-2; 8 bases align to TRBD1. The ends lost 0 bases at V and 0 bases at J; junction bases unmatched: 9. This CDR3 is built from 17 residues. Looked up from germline, CDR1 is SQVTM and CDR2 is ANQGSEA.

This clonotype was observed a handful of times. The V and J genes are TRBV15 and TRBJ2-1, with TRBD2 matching 7 bases. Germline trimming cut 2 bases from V and 7 bases from J; bases unmatched to any gene: 2. The CDR3 spans 13 residues. CDR1 and CDR2 from the germline V gene are LNHNV and YYDKDF (reference sequence). The CDR3 sequence is CATSRQAGNEQFF. The CDR3 coding sequence is TGTGCCACCAGCAGACAAGCGGGGAATGAGCAGTTCTTC.

This clonotype was found a few times. The CDR3 DNA follows: TGTGCCAGCAGCCAATCTTGGGTCAATGAGCAGTTCTTC. This sequence encodes CASSQSWVNEQFF. The genes are TRBV7-2 and TRBJ2-1; D call uncertain. This CDR3 has 13 residues. V was cut by 5 bases and J by 6 bases, with 11 bases left in between. Germline values: CDR1 SGHTA, CDR2 FQGNSA.

The chain employs TRBV7-8 and TRBJ2-3; the D gene could be TRBD1 or TRBD2 (5 bases each). V shed 3 bases and J shed 7 bases, with 17 bases lying between them. Germline CDR1 SGHVS, CDR2 FQNEAQ. CDR3 length equals 15 residues. The CDR3 reads CASSLGDPRRHTQYF. CDR3 DNA sequence: TGTGCCAGCAGCTTGGGGGACCCTAGGAGACATACGCAGTATTTT.

This clonotype turned up a few times. The chain links TRBV20-1 to TRBJ1-4; D ambiguous. The ends were cut back, 5 bases at V and 8 bases at J, with 12 bases in the middle. Per germline, CDR1 DFQATT and CDR2 SNEGSKA (reference sequence). The CDR3 has 12 amino acids. The CDR3 loop is CSAYGSGEKLFF. In DNA, the CDR3 is TGCAGTGCTTATGGCAGTGGAGAAAAACTGTTTTTT.

This clonotype was seen more than once but under ten times. This chain connects TRBV5-1 to TRBJ2-2, with D tentatively TRBD1 (6 bases). V lost 4 bases, J lost 1 base, and 11 bases lay in between. This CDR3 region has 15 residues. CDR1 and CDR2 (germline): SGHRS, YFSETQ. The CDR3 region has the DNA TGCGCCAGCAGCCTACAGGACAGGAACACCGGGGAGCTGTTTTTT. This gives the protein CASSLQDRNTGELFF.

The chain couples TRBV12-3 or TRBV12-4 to TRBJ2-5; 9 nucleotides agree with TRBD2. The V segment lost 6 bases and the J segment 10 bases; nucleotides outside the gene matches: 15. The CDR3 has 15 amino acids. For the CDR3, the DNA is TGTGCCAGCAGCCTAAGAGGATGGCGGGGGGGCGTCCAGTACTTC. It is translated as CASSLRGWRGGVQYF.

This clonotype was detected only a few times. This rearrangement joins TRBV28 to TRBJ1-4; D uncertain. This CDR3 is built from 13 residues. Trimming cost V 6 bases and J 8 bases, with 13 bases left between them. Germline assignment: CDR1 MDHEN and CDR2 SYDVKM. CDR3 protein: CASRTGLHEKLFF. The CDR3 region has the DNA TGTGCCAGCAGGACCGGGCTACACGAAAAACTGTTTTTT.

In its sample, this clonotype was seen a few times. The rearrangement joins TRBV6-5 to TRBJ2-7; no clear D gene. The CDR3 is 14 residues long. V lost 0 bases and J 3 bases, leaving 9 bases between the germline ends. The germline gives CDR1 MNHEY, CDR2 SVGAGI. In DNA, the CDR3 is TGTGCCAGCAGTTACTCGACCAACAGCTACGAGCAGTACTTC. It is translated as CASSYSTNSYEQYF.

The chain joins TRBV4-3 to TRBJ2-3, with 9 bases matching TRBD2. Germline CDR1 is LGHNA and CDR2 is YSLEER. Germline trimming cut 8 bases from V and 5 bases from J; bases unmatched to any gene: 5. The CDR3 runs 13 residues. The DNA for the CDR3 is TGCGCCAGCGCGGGAGGGTCCAGAGATACGCAGTATTTT. Protein: CASAGGSRDTQYF.

The sample holds a few counts of this clonotype. The chain couples TRBV12-3 or TRBV12-4 to TRBJ2-7, with D perhaps TRBD1 or TRBD2 (7 bases each). The V end lost 6 bases, the J end lost 1 base, and 13 bases lay between the germline ends. CDR3 length: 14 amino acids. The CDR3: CASSDREGSYEQYF. DNA of the CDR3: TGTGCCAGCAGCGACAGGGAGGGGTCCTACGAGCAGTACTTC.

This clonotype was seen a handful of times. This chain joins TRBV28 and TRBJ2-7; 7 nucleotides match TRBD1. V dropped 5 bases and J dropped 8; count of bases not matched to a gene: 12. The CDR3 is 14 amino acids. Per germline, CDR1 MDHEN and CDR2 SYDVKM. The DNA for the CDR3 is TGTGCCAGCAGTACCACCTTGACAGGGACAAAGCAGTACTTC. Its translation: CASSTTLTGTKQYF.

The rearrangement joins TRBV7-2 to TRBJ2-2, with a tentative D call TRBD1 (6 bases). With 1 base removed from V and 0 bases from J, the gap between germline ends came to 12 bases. CDR3 length equals 17 residues. Germline assignment: CDR1 SGHTA and CDR2 FQGNSA. In nucleotides, the CDR3 is TGTGCCAGCAGCTTAGGTGGCAGGGGCACGAACACCGGGGAGCTGTTTTTT. Encoded protein: CASSLGGRGTNTGELFF.

The chain recombines TRBV7-2 with TRBJ2-7, with TRBD2 as a possible D gene (5 bases). Germline V CDR1 and CDR2: SGHTA, FQGNSA. The CDR3 totals 14 residues. Trimming removed 2 bases at V and 4 bases at J, with 12 bases between. CDR3 coding DNA: TGTGCCAGCAGCTTACCAGCGGTCCTATACGAGCAGTACTTC. Translating it yields CASSLPAVLYEQYF.

The chain couples TRBV9 to TRBJ2-7, with TRBD1 matching over 8 bases. The CDR3 has 14 amino acids. Germline CDR1 is SGDLS and CDR2 is YYNGEE. V was clipped by 6 bases and J by 0 bases; unmatched bases: 5. The CDR3 loop reads CASTKGTGSYEQYF. CDR3 bases: TGTGCCAGCACCAAGGGGACAGGCTCCTACGAGCAGTACTTC.

This clonotype was seen a few times. The V gene is TRBV5-6, the J gene TRBJ2-7; D is unclear. Germline V gives CDR1 SGHDT, CDR2 YYEEEE. The CDR3 extends over 13 amino acids. The V gene lost 4 bases and the J gene lost 2 bases, with 10 bases spanning the gap. Here the CDR3 reads CASSMNTAYEQYF. CDR3 nucleotide sequence: TGTGCCAGCAGCATGAACACTGCCTACGAGCAGTACTTC.

This clonotype was seen more than once but under ten times. The chain uses TRBV12-2 and TRBJ2-6; TRBD1 is taken as the D call from the table, unchecked against the DNA. TRBV12-2 constitutes a pseudogene. The CDR3 sequence is 19 residues long. CDR3: CASRSKLTGPLSGANVLTF. The CDR3 DNA follows: TGTGCAAGTCGCTCTAAACTGACCGGTCCCCTCTCTGGGGCCAACGTCCTGACTTTC.

This clonotype appeared a single time. The gene calls are TRBV11-2 and TRBJ2-7; 8 bases are shared with TRBD1. The V gene end was trimmed by 5 bases and the J gene end by 5 bases; junction bases not matched to a gene: 11. The length of the CDR3 is 15 residues. Germline V CDR1 and CDR2: SGHAT, FQNNGV. DNA for the CDR3: TGTGCCAGCAGCCCTCTGACCACAGGGGGGAACGAGCAGTACTTC. This codes for CASSPLTTGGNEQYF.

This sequence joins TRBV20-1 and TRBJ2-1; tentatively, D is TRBD1 (6 bases). The CDR3 is 12 residues long. Trimming shortened V by 2 bases and J by 11 bases, and 13 bases separated the two germline ends. In germline, CDR1 is DFQATT, CDR2 SNEGSKA (reference sequence). For the CDR3, the DNA is TGCAGTGCTAGATCTAACAGGGAAAAGCAGTTCTTC. Protein: CSARSNREKQFF.

This clonotype showed up just a few times. The chain joins TRBV5-1 to TRBJ2-3, with D perhaps being TRBD1 or TRBD2 (7 bases each). Germline V gene data show CDR1 as SGHRS and CDR2 as YFSETQ. The V gene lost 4 bases and the J gene lost 3 bases, with 18 bases spanning the gap. The CDR3 spans 16 residues. The CDR3 DNA reads as TGCGCCAGCAGCGACCGGGGGGCAGGGGGGACAGATACGCAGTATTTT. Translated, it gives CASSDRGAGGTDTQYF.

The V gene is TRBV6-1, the J gene TRBJ2-7, with D unclear. V was shortened by 6 bases and J by 0 bases, with 12 bases between the two germline ends. Looked up from germline, CDR1 is MNHNS and CDR2 is SASEGT. The CDR3 is 14 residues long. CDR3: CASRSGSYSYEQYF. The CDR3 nucleotides are TGTGCCAGCAGAAGTGGGTCGTACTCCTACGAGCAGTACTTC.

This clonotype occurred a few times. The chain couples TRBV12-3 or TRBV12-4 to TRBJ1-5; no reliable D call. CDR3 length: 15 amino acids. Trimming took off 2 bases at V and 4 bases at J, with 12 bases between the two ends. CDR3 coding DNA: TGTGCCAGCAGTTTAAGCAGCTGGTTTAATCAGCCCCAGCATTTT. Translated, it gives CASSLSSWFNQPQHF.

This clonotype was recorded a few times. The genes are TRBV20-1 and TRBJ2-1, with 8 nucleotides matching TRBD2. Germline trimming cut 0 bases from V and 7 bases from J; bases unmatched to any gene: 5. Germline V gives CDR1 DFQATT, CDR2 SNEGSKA (reference sequence). The CDR3 runs 14 residues. CDR3 region: CSAREAGGGNEQFF. As DNA, the CDR3 is TGCAGTGCTAGAGAGGCGGGGGGAGGGAATGAGCAGTTCTTC.

This clonotype was seen a handful of times. This chain's CDR3 is CASSPPTGGEQFF. The CDR3 coding sequence is TGTGCCAGCTCACCGCCAACAGGAGGTGAGCAGTTCTTC. The chain is built from TRBV18 and TRBJ2-1; either TRBD1 or TRBD2 may supply D (5 bases each). V was cut by 3 bases and J by 9 bases, with 12 bases left in between. CDR3 size: 13 residues. CDR1 and CDR2 (germline): KGHSH, LQKENI.

This clonotype showed up just a few times. This chain joins TRBV20-1 and TRBJ1-6, with D unresolved. With 3 bases removed from V and 2 bases from J, the gap between germline ends came to 17 bases. The CDR3 runs 17 residues. Germline V lookup: CDR1 DFQATT, CDR2 SNEGSKA (reference sequence). The CDR3 loop reads CSASSRALGTYNSPLHF. CDR3 in DNA: TGCAGTGCTAGCTCGCGGGCTCTAGGCACCTATAATTCACCCCTCCACTTT.

The chain combines TRBV29-1 with TRBJ2-5, with D possibly being TRBD1 (6 bases). V lost 2 bases and J 2 bases, leaving 6 bases between the germline ends. The CDR3 contains 12 residues. Germline lookup yields CDR1 SQVTM and CDR2 ANQGSEA. CDR3 bases: TGCAGCGTTGAAAGGGGGCAAGAGACCCAGTACTTC. This encodes CSVERGQETQYF.

This clonotype was recorded a few times. The chain carries TRBV10-3 and TRBJ2-1, with 9 bases lining up with TRBD1. CDR1 ENHRY and CDR2 SYGVKD come from the germline V gene. The CDR3 runs to 16 residues. With 8 bases clipped from V and 0 bases from J, the junction kept 8 bases outside the gene matches. This CDR3 reads CAIGYRGLGSYNEQFF. DNA for the CDR3: TGTGCCATCGGCTACAGGGGGCTTGGCTCCTACAATGAGCAGTTCTTC.

This clonotype was observed a few times. The chain has TRBV7-6 and TRBJ2-2, with 8 bases that match TRBD1. With V trimmed by 3 bases and J by 3 bases, 6 bases remained unmatched. Germline lookup yields CDR1 SGHVS and CDR2 FNYEAQ. The CDR3 loop spans 16 amino acids. The CDR3 region has the DNA TGTGCCAGCAGCTTCCCAGGGGGCGTCGACACCGGGGAGCTGTTTTTT. It encodes CASSFPGGVDTGELFF.